This paragraph covers one T cell receptor beta chain sequence. The sample belongs to a study of blood T cell repertoires in COVID-19. The table came from immunoSEQ multiplex PCR; TCRdb's copy has only in-frame clones and leaves some out. The data show more than 200,000 clones, around nine tenths seen once. This clonotype originated in a man younger than 40 with active or convalescent COVID-19. The sequenced sample was peripheral blood.

CDR3 sequence (DNA): TGTGCCAGCAGCTCGGACAGGGGGCTAGGCTACACCTTC. It yields the protein CASSSDRGLGYTF. V is TRBV11-3 and J is TRBJ1-2, with 11 bases that match TRBD1. Germline assignment: CDR1 SGHNT and CDR2 YENEEA. The CDR3 loop spans 13 amino acids. Trimming removed 4 bases from V and 8 bases from J; junction bases left unmatched: 3.